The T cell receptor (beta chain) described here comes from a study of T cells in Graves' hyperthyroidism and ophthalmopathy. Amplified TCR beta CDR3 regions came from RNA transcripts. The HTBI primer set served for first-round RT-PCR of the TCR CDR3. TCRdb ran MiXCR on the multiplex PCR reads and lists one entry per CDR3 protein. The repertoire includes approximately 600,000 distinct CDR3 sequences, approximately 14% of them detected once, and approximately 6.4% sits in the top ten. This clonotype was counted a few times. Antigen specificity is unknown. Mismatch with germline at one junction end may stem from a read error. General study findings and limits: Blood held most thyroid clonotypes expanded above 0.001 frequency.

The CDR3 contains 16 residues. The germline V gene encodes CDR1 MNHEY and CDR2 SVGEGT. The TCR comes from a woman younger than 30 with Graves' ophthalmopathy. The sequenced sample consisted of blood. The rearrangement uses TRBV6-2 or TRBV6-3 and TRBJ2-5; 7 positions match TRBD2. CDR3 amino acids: CASSYSVGGPQATQYF. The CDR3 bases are TGTGCCAGCAGTTACTCGGTGGGAGGGCCGCAAGCGACCCAGTACTTC.